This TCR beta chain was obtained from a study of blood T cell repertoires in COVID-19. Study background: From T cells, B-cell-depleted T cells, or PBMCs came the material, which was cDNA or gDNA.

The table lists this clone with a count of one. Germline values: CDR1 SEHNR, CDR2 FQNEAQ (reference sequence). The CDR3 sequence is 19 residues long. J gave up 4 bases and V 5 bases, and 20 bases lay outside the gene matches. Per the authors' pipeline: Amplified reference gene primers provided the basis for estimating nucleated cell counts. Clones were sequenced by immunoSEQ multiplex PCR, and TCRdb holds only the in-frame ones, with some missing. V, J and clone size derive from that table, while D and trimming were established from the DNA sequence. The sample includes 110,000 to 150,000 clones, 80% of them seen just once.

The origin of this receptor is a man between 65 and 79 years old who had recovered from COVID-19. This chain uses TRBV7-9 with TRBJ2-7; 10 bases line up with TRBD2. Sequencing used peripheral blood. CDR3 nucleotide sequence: TGTGCCAGCAGCACCCGAAAAGGACTAGCGGACCCCATAGGGTACGAGCAGTACTTC. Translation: CASSTRKGLADPIGYEQYF.